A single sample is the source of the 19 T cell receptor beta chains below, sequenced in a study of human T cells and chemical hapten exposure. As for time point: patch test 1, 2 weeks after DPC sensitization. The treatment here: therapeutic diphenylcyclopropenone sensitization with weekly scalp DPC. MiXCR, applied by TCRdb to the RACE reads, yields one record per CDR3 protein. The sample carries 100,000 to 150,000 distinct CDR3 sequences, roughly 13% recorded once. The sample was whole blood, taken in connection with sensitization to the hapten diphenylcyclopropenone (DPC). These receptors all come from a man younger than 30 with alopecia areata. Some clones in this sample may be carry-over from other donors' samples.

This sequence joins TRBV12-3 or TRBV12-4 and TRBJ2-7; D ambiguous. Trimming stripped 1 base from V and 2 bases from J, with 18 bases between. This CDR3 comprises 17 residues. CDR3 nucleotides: TGTGCCAGCAGTTTAGTCCCGACCCTCTACTCTACCTACGAGCAGTACGTC. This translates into CASSLVPTLYSTYEQYV.

CDR3 amino acids: CSVAGRATGELFF. The CDR3 DNA is TGCAGCGTTGCAGGCAGGGCCACCGGGGAGCTGTTTTTT. The V and J genes are TRBV29-1 and TRBJ2-2; D may be TRBD1 (5 bases). Germline loops: CDR1 SQVTM, CDR2 ANQGSEA. The CDR3 length is 13 residues. Trimming took 4 bases from V and 4 from J, leaving 10 bases between them.

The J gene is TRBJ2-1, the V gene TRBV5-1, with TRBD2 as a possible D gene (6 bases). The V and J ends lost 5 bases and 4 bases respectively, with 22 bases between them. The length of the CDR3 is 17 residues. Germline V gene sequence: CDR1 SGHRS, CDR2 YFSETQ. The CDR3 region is CASREGFGTRRYNEQFF. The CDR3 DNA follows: TGCGCCAGCAGGGAGGGATTCGGGACCCGACGTTACAATGAGCAGTTCTTC.

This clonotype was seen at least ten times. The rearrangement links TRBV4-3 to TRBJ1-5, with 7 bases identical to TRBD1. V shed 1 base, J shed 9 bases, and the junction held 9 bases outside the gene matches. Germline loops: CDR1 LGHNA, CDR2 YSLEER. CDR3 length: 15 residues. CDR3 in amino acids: CASSQGTGAVGPQHF. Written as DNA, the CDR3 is TGCGCCAGCAGCCAAGGCACAGGGGCGGTAGGGCCCCAGCATTTT.

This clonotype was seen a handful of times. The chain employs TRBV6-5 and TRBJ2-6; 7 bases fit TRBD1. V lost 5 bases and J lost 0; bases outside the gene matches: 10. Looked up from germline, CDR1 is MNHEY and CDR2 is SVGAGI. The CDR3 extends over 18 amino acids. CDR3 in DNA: TGTGCCAGCAGTCCGCCGGGACAGACGTTCTCTGGGGCCAACGTCCTGACTTTC. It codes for CASSPPGQTFSGANVLTF.

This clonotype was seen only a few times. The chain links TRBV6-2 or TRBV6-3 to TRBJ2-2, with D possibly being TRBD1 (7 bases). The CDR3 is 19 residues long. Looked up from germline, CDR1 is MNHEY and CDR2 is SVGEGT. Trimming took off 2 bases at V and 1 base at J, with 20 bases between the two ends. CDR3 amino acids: CASSYKAGQSYLNTGELFF. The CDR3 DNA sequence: TGTGCCAGCAGTTACAAGGCGGGACAGTCATATTTGAACACCGGGGAGCTGTTTTTT.

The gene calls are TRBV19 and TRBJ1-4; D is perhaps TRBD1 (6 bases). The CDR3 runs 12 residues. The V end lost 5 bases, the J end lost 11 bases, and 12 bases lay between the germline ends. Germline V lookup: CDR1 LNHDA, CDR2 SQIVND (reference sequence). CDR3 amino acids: CASSPAGDKLFF. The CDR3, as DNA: TGTGCCAGTAGTCCCGCAGGGGACAAACTGTTTTTT.

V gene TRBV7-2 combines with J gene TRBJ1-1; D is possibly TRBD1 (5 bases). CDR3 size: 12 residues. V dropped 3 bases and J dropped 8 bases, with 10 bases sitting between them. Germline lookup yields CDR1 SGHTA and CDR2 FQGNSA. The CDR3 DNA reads TGTGCCAGCAGCTTCGGGGCGTTCGAAGCTTTCTTT. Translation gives CASSFGAFEAFF.

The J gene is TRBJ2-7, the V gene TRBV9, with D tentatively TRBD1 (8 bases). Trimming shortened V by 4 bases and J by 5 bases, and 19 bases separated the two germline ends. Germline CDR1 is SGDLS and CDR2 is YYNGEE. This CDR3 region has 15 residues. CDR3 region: CASSPGGQETHEQYF. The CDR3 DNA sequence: TGTGCCAGCAGCCCGGGGGGACAGGAGACCCACGAGCAGTACTTC.

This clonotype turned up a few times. CDR3 region: CASSPQGRRTEAFF. The CDR3 DNA reads as TGTGCCAGCAGCCCCCAGGGGAGACGGACTGAAGCTTTCTTT. The chain joins TRBV7-3 to TRBJ1-1; possible D gene TRBD1, 6 bases. This CDR3 is built from 14 residues. Germline V gene sequence: CDR1 SGHTA, CDR2 FQGTGA. Trimming pared 5 bases from V and 5 bases from J, leaving 15 bases between.

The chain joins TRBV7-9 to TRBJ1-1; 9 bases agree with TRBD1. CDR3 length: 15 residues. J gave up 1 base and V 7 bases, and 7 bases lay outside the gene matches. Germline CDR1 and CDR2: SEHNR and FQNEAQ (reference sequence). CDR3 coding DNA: TGTGCCAGCAACAGGGGGCTGTTTGAGAACACTGAAGCTTTCTTT. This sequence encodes CASNRGLFENTEAFF.

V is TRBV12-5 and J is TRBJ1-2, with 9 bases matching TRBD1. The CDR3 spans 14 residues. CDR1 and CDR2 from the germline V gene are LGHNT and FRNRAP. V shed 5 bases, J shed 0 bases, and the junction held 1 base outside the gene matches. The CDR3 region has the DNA TGTGCTAGTGGTCGGACAGGGGCTAACTATGGCTACACCTTC. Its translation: CASGRTGANYGYTF. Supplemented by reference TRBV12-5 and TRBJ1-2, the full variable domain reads DARVTQTPRHKVTEMGQEVTMRCQPILGHNTVFWYRQTMMQGLELLAYFRNRAPLDDSGMPKDRFSAEMPDATLATLKIQPSEPRDSAVYFCASGRTGANYGYTFGSGTRLTVV.

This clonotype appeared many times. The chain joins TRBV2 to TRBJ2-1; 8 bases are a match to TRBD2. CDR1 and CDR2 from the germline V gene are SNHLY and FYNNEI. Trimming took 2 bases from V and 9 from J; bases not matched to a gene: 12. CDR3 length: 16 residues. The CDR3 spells CASSEWAGGAFLEQFF. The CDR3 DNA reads TGTGCCAGCAGTGAATGGGCCGGGGGGGCCTTTCTTGAGCAGTTCTTC.

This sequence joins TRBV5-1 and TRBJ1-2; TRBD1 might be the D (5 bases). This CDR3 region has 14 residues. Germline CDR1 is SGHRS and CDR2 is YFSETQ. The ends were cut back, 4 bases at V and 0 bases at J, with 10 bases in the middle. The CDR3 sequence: CASSARASNYGYTF. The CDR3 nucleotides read TGCGCCAGCAGCGCCAGGGCATCTAACTATGGCTACACCTTC.

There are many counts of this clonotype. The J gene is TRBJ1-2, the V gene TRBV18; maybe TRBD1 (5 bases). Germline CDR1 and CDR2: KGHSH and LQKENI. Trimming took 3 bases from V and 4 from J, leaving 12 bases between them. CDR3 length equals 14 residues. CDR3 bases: TGTGCCAGCTCACCGGGAGGGGCGGTCTATGGCTACACCTTC. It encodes CASSPGGAVYGYTF. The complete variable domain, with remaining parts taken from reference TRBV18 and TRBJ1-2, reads NAGVMQNPRHLVRRRGQEARLRCSPMKGHSHVYWYRQLPEEGLKFMVYLQKENIIDESGMPKERFSAEFPKEGPSILRIQQVVRGDSAAYFCASSPGGAVYGYTFGSGTRLTVV.

Written as DNA, the CDR3 is TGTGCCAGCCGACCCGGACAGCTTAACTATGGCTACACCTTC. Translating it yields CASRPGQLNYGYTF. This chain joins TRBV6-5 and TRBJ1-2, with D tentatively TRBD1 (6 bases). Germline CDR1 is MNHEY and CDR2 is SVGAGI. This CDR3 has 14 amino acids. Trimming took off 8 bases at V and 1 base at J, with 14 bases between the two ends.

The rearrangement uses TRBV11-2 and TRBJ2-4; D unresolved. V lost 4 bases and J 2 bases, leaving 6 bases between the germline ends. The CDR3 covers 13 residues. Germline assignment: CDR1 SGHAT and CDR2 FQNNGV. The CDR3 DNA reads TGTGCCAGCAGCTCCCCAACCAAAAACATTCAGTACTTC. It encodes CASSSPTKNIQYF. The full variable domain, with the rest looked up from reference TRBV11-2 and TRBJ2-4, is EAGVAQSPRYKIIEKRQSVAFWCNPISGHATLYWYQQILGQGPKLLIQFQNNGVVDDSQLPKDRFSAERLKGVDSTLKIQPAKLEDSAVYLCASSSPTKNIQYFGAGTRLSVL.

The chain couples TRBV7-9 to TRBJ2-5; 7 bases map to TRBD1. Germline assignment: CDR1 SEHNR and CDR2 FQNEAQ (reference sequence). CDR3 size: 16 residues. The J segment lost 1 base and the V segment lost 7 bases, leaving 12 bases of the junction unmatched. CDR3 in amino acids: CASTLSLGQIQETQYF. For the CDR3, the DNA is TGTGCCAGCACCCTTTCGTTGGGACAGATCCAAGAGACCCAGTACTTC.

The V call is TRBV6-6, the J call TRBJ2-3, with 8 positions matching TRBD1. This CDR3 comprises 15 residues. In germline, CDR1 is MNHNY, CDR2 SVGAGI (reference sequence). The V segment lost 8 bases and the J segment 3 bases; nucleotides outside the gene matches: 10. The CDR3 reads CASAPTGDWTDTQYF. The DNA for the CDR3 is TGTGCCAGCGCCCCGACAGGGGACTGGACAGATACGCAGTATTTT.